The clone carrying this T cell receptor beta chain is medium-sized within its sample. Its cognate antigen is unknown. With 2 bases clipped from V and 4 bases from J, the junction kept 4 bases outside the gene matches. CDR1 and CDR2 (germline): SGHNT, YENEEA. The CDR3 has 15 amino acids. The data were produced by immunoSEQ multiplex PCR, yet TCRdb's version contains in-frame clones alone and is incomplete. Here the sample spans over a thousand clones, around 38% being singletons. The data belong to a study of Tregs in tolerant kidney transplant recipients. As for the study in general: Sorting after B cell culture yielded CD25+CD127- and 4-1BB+CD40L- CD4+ cells.

The chain joins TRBV11-3 to TRBJ2-3; 9 positions agree with TRBD2. This clonotype was sampled from a human donor in good health. The sequencing input was Tregs from blood grown in culture. The CDR3 sequence: CASSLTGLAADTQYF. CDR3 coding DNA: TGTGCCAGCAGCTTAACGGGACTAGCCGCAGATACGCAGTATTTT.